The 18 T cell receptor beta chains presented below share a single source sample, sequenced in a study of shared T cell receptors in the human thymus. Profiling relied on immunoSEQ multiplex PCR, and the TCRdb table lists in-frame clones only, not all of them. The sample consists of approximately 730,000 clones, approximately 85% of them appearing once. The sample also formed part of further work on human thymus T cells.

Sequencing input: thymocytes. The receptors derive from a girl younger than two with a congenital heart defect.

The genes are TRBV7-2 and TRBJ2-7; the D is unclear. Germline values: CDR1 SGHTA, CDR2 FQGNSA. Trimming pared 5 bases from V and 4 bases from J, leaving 12 bases between. The CDR3 extends over 13 amino acids. The DNA for the CDR3 is TGTGCCAGCAGCCCCAAGAGGCCGTACGAGCAGTACTTC. It encodes CASSPKRPYEQYF. The full variable domain, its missing parts supplied by reference TRBV7-2 and TRBJ2-7, is GAGVSQSPSNKVTEKGKDVELRCDPISGHTALYWYRQSLGQGLEFLIYFQGNSAPDKSGLPSDRFSAERTGGSVSTLTIQRTQQEDSAVYLCASSPKRPYEQYFGPGTRLTVT.

The J gene is TRBJ2-3, the V gene TRBV10-3; TRBD2 matches at 8 bases. The CDR3 totals 13 residues. Unmatched junction bases numbered 5, after V lost 6 bases and J lost 6 bases. Germline CDR1 reads ENHRY; CDR2 reads SYGVKD. The CDR3, as DNA: TGTGCCATCAGGAGCGGGGGTGAGGATACGCAGTATTTT. This gives the protein CAIRSGGEDTQYF.

The J gene is TRBJ2-1, the V gene TRBV28; 9 bases line up with TRBD2. The trim removed 3 bases at V and 5 bases at J, leaving 5 bases unmatched. Germline values: CDR1 MDHEN, CDR2 SYDVKM. The CDR3 sequence is 15 residues long. The CDR3: CASSFWVAGDNEQFF. The CDR3 nucleotides are TGTGCCAGCAGTTTCTGGGTAGCGGGGGACAATGAGCAGTTCTTC.

The chain couples TRBV5-1 to TRBJ2-1; a possible D gene is TRBD2 (6 bases). Trimming removed 4 bases from V and 3 bases from J, with 14 bases in between. The CDR3 is made up of 15 amino acids. The germline CDR1 and CDR2 sequences are SGHRS and YFSETQ. Here the CDR3 DNA reads TGCGCCAGCAGCCCTCCTCCGGGGGACTACAATGAGCAGTTCTTC. The encoded protein is CASSPPPGDYNEQFF.

The V call is TRBV7-8, the J call TRBJ1-1; the D gene is possibly TRBD1 (5 bases). The CDR3 totals 16 residues. Trimming took 0 bases from V and 5 from J, leaving 16 bases between them. Germline loops: CDR1 SGHVS, CDR2 FQNEAQ. This CDR3 is CASSLAPTPDRTEAFF. The DNA for the CDR3 is TGTGCCAGCAGCTTAGCCCCTACACCTGACAGAACTGAAGCTTTCTTT.

The chain combines TRBV27 with TRBJ1-4, with D unclear. The V and J ends lost 5 bases and 3 bases respectively, with 10 bases between them. This CDR3 spans 14 amino acids. Germline loops: CDR1 MNHEY, CDR2 SMNVEV (reference sequence). CDR3 region: CASSTTSANEKLFF. The CDR3 bases are TGTGCCAGCAGTACCACTTCTGCTAATGAAAAACTGTTTTTT.

J is TRBJ1-4 and V is TRBV23-1; D ambiguous. TRBV23-1 is recorded as an ORF, its role being uncertain. Deletions cut 8 bases from V and 7 bases from J, with 17 bases between. The CDR3 runs to 14 residues. The CDR3 sequence is CASGPRAGSEKLFF. The CDR3 nucleotides are TGCGCCAGCGGGCCCCGAGCAGGATCTGAAAAACTGTTTTTT.

The rearrangement joins TRBV6-5 to TRBJ1-5; D is uncertain. Trimming took 2 bases from V and 2 from J, leaving 7 bases between them. CDR1 and CDR2 from the germline V gene are MNHEY and SVGAGI. This CDR3 comprises 14 residues. CDR3 residues: CASSYQGGNQPQHF. The CDR3 nucleotides read TGTGCCAGCAGTTACCAAGGAGGCAATCAGCCCCAGCATTTT.

This chain links TRBV10-3 with TRBJ1-1, with 11 nucleotides matching TRBD1. Germline lookup yields CDR1 ENHRY and CDR2 SYGVKD. The CDR3 is 14 residues long. The ends lost 6 bases at V and 0 bases at J; junction bases unmatched: 0. The CDR3 DNA sequence: TGTGCCATCAGGGGACAGGGGGTGAACACTGAAGCTTTCTTT. Its translation: CAIRGQGVNTEAFF.

This sequence joins TRBV2 and TRBJ1-2, with 8 bases fitting TRBD1. Per germline, CDR1 SNHLY and CDR2 FYNNEI. This CDR3 has 14 residues. Losses at the gene ends were 2 bases for V and 8 bases for J; bases not matched to a gene: 7. In DNA, the CDR3 is TGTGCCAGCAGTGAACTGACAGGGGTTGACGGCTACACCTTC. This gives the protein CASSELTGVDGYTF.

The chain uses TRBV4-2 and TRBJ1-1, with 7 bases fitting TRBD1. The V gene's germline CDR1 is LGHNA and CDR2 YNFKEQ. J was trimmed by 5 bases and V by 1 base; bases with no gene match: 10. This CDR3 comprises 16 residues. The CDR3 protein is CASSQGHDRVGTEAFF. CDR3 DNA: TGTGCCAGCAGCCAAGGCCACGACAGGGTGGGGACTGAAGCTTTCTTT.

The chain employs TRBV27 and TRBJ1-4, with D perhaps matching TRBD1 (6 bases). CDR3 length: 14 amino acids. V was clipped by 6 bases and J by 5 bases, with 13 bases between them. Germline CDR1 reads MNHEY; CDR2 reads SMNVEV (reference sequence). CDR3 in amino acids: CASSRQVGNEKLFF. As DNA, the CDR3 is TGTGCCAGCAGCCGACAGGTCGGGAATGAAAAACTGTTTTTT.

V and J are TRBV2 and TRBJ2-7; D remains ambiguous. The CDR3 is 17 amino acids. In germline, CDR1 is SNHLY, CDR2 FYNNEI. Trimming took 7 bases from V and 0 from J, leaving 22 bases between them. The CDR3 region is CASMGNPIAQNSYEQYF. DNA for the CDR3: TGTGCCAGCATGGGCAACCCCATCGCTCAAAACTCCTACGAGCAGTACTTC.

This chain uses TRBV29-1 with TRBJ2-3, with 7 nucleotides matching TRBD2. The trim removed 4 bases at V and 4 bases at J, leaving 11 bases unmatched. The CDR3 consists of 15 residues. Germline CDR1 SQVTM, CDR2 ANQGSEA. The DNA for the CDR3 is TGCAGCGTTGGGAGGGTAGCGGGCGGTCCAGATACGCAGTATTTT. Translated: CSVGRVAGGPDTQYF.

The V gene is TRBV2, the J gene TRBJ1-1; perhaps TRBD1 as D (5 bases). V lost 1 base and J lost 10, with 19 bases in between. This CDR3 spans 15 amino acids. CDR1 SNHLY and CDR2 FYNNEI come from the germline V gene. The CDR3 loop is CASSEGLNVGEVAFF. The CDR3 DNA sequence: TGTGCCAGCAGTGAAGGCCTAAACGTAGGGGAGGTAGCTTTCTTT.

This clone was recorded only once. The chain employs TRBV5-4 and TRBJ1-4; 8 nucleotides align to TRBD1. The junction had 4 bases not matched to a gene; V was cut back by 1 base and J by 2 bases. Germline loops: CDR1 SGHNT, CDR2 YYREEE (reference sequence). The CDR3 has 16 residues. DNA of the CDR3: TGTGCCAGCAGCTTGTTCGCAGGGGGCACTAATGAAAAACTGTTTTTT. As protein: CASSLFAGGTNEKLFF.

The V and J genes are TRBV28 and TRBJ1-1; D is unclear. The CDR3 runs to 16 residues. Germline CDR1 reads MDHEN; CDR2 reads SYDVKM. V dropped 2 bases and J dropped 5 bases, with 18 bases sitting between them. The chain's CDR3 is CASSLGVRGIETEAFF. CDR3 in DNA: TGTGCCAGCAGTTTAGGAGTCCGGGGAATAGAAACTGAAGCTTTCTTT.

The gene calls are TRBV5-1 and TRBJ1-6; D is possibly TRBD1 (5 bases). Germline V CDR1 and CDR2: SGHRS, YFSETQ. The CDR3 length is 18 residues. V dropped 1 base and J dropped 0 bases, with 14 bases sitting between them. The CDR3 here is CASSLTVGESSYNSPLHF. The CDR3 nucleotides read TGCGCCAGCAGCTTGACGGTAGGGGAAAGCTCCTATAATTCACCCCTCCACTTT.